The following is a T cell receptor (beta chain) sequence with its context. The CDR3 totals 15 residues. The germline V gene has CDR1 SGHAT and CDR2 FQNNGV. V was clipped by 1 base and J by 3 bases; unmatched bases: 6. The data derive from a study of blood T cell repertoires in COVID-19. Across the study: COVID-19 samples from acute and convalescent phases originated in the United States, Italy and Spain.

Source study methods: The assay estimated nucleated cells by amplifying reference gene primers. This table comes from immunoSEQ multiplex PCR, and its TCRdb copy is limited to in-frame clones, with some not included. V and J calls and clone size come straight from that table; D and trimming were deduced from the DNA. The data show roughly 130,000 clones, approximately 84% seen once. The TCR comes from a man in his 70s with acute or convalescent COVID-19. V and J are TRBV11-2 and TRBJ2-7; 7 bases align to TRBD1. The sample consisted of peripheral blood. The CDR3 is CASSLAGQVGYEQYF. Written as DNA, the CDR3 is TGTGCCAGCAGCTTAGCCGGACAGGTCGGCTACGAGCAGTACTTC. The whole variable domain, remainder taken from reference TRBV11-2 and TRBJ2-7, is EAGVAQSPRYKIIEKRQSVAFWCNPISGHATLYWYQQILGQGPKLLIQFQNNGVVDDSQLPKDRFSAERLKGVDSTLKIQPAKLEDSAVYLCASSLAGQVGYEQYFGPGTRLTVT.